Listed below are T cell receptor beta chains from one sample, sequenced in a study of blood T cell repertoires in COVID-19. TCRdb keeps only in-frame clones here, not all; method: immunoSEQ multiplex PCR. The data hold about 70,000 clones, with roughly 85% observed a single time. Sequencing was done on a sample of peripheral blood. These receptors were obtained from a man older than 75 with acute or convalescent COVID-19. Both conserved end residues are part of each CDR3. Fields, in order: CDR3 protein, CDR3 DNA, V gene, J gene, D gene, clone size. A D gene is named only where the DNA matches it firmly. Size is stated for part of the rows, as once, few or many counts, or as a class when the clone is expanded.

CDR3aa: CASSPPAGTYEQYF
CDR3nt: TGTGCCAGCAGCCCGCCGGCAGGGACCTACGAGCAGTACTTC
v_gene: TRBV7-8
j_gene: TRBJ2-7
d_gene: .
abundance: .

CDR3aa: CAISEQKNTEAFF
CDR3nt: TGTGCCATCAGTGAGCAGAAAAACACTGAAGCTTTCTTT
v_gene: TRBV10-3
j_gene: TRBJ1-1
d_gene: .
abundance: .

CDR3aa: CASSPLSSTDTQYF
CDR3nt: TGTGCCAGTAGCCCTCTCAGTAGCACAGATACGCAGTATTTT
v_gene: TRBV19
j_gene: TRBJ2-3
d_gene: .
abundance: .

CDR3aa: CASSYTSAGAEAFF
CDR3nt: TGTGCCAGCAGTTACACCTCTGCGGGCGCTGAAGCTTTCTTT
v_gene: TRBV6-2/TRBV6-3
j_gene: TRBJ1-1
d_gene: .
abundance: few

CDR3aa: CASSVPGTGDWNTF
CDR3nt: TGTGCCAGCAGTGTTCCCGGGACGGGGGATTGGAACACCTTC
v_gene: TRBV28
j_gene: TRBJ1-2
d_gene: .
abundance: .

CDR3aa: CASSVADRGHGYTF
CDR3nt: TGTGCCAGCAGTGTTGCGGACAGGGGGCATGGCTACACCTTC
v_gene: TRBV2
j_gene: TRBJ1-2
d_gene: TRBD1
abundance: few

CDR3aa: CAISGDRGQATNEKLFF
CDR3nt: TGTGCCATCAGTGGGGACAGGGGGCAGGCAACTAATGAAAAACTGTTTTTT
v_gene: TRBV10-3
j_gene: TRBJ1-4
d_gene: TRBD1
abundance: .

CDR3aa: CASSLRREATEAFF
CDR3nt: TGTGCCAGCAGCTTAAGGAGGGAGGCCACTGAAGCTTTCTTT
v_gene: TRBV7-2
j_gene: TRBJ1-1
d_gene: .
abundance: .

CDR3aa: CASNIKPRGQFNEQFF
CDR3nt: TGTGCCAGCAACATTAAACCCAGGGGGCAGTTTAATGAGCAGTTCTTC
v_gene: TRBV21-1
j_gene: TRBJ2-1
d_gene: .
abundance: .

CDR3aa: CASSPRTGSTHNSPLHF
CDR3nt: TGTGCCAGCAGTCCCCGGACAGGGAGTACCCATAATTCACCCCTCCACTTT
v_gene: TRBV27
j_gene: TRBJ1-6
d_gene: TRBD1
abundance: .

CDR3aa: CASIDGGRSRGGYTF
CDR3nt: TGTGCCAGCATAGACGGGGGGCGCTCGAGGGGTGGCTACACCTTC
v_gene: TRBV6-5
j_gene: TRBJ1-2
d_gene: .
abundance: .

CDR3aa: CAISDLAGGTDTQYF
CDR3nt: TGTGCCATCAGTGACCTAGCGGGCGGAACAGATACGCAGTATTTT
v_gene: TRBV10-3
j_gene: TRBJ2-3
d_gene: TRBD2
abundance: once

CDR3aa: CASSLASGGGTGELFF
CDR3nt: TGTGCCAGCAGCTTAGCCAGCGGGGGCGGGACCGGGGAGCTGTTTTTT
v_gene: TRBV11-2
j_gene: TRBJ2-2
d_gene: TRBD2
abundance: .

CDR3aa: CASSLTQGADEQYF
CDR3nt: TGCGCCAGCAGCTTGACACAGGGGGCCGACGAGCAGTACTTC
v_gene: TRBV5-1
j_gene: TRBJ2-7
d_gene: TRBD1
abundance: .

CDR3aa: CASSYVSSQETQYF
CDR3nt: TGTGCCAGCAGTTACGTATCGTCCCAAGAGACCCAGTACTTC
v_gene: TRBV6-2/TRBV6-3
j_gene: TRBJ2-5
d_gene: .
abundance: .

CDR3aa: CASSESRQGSATNEKLFF
CDR3nt: TGCGCCAGCAGTGAGTCTAGGCAGGGATCTGCAACTAATGAAAAACTGTTTTTT
v_gene: TRBV10-1
j_gene: TRBJ1-4
d_gene: .
abundance: .

CDR3aa: CASSPRQGAMNTEAFF
CDR3nt: TGTGCCAGCTCACCCAGACAGGGGGCTATGAACACTGAAGCTTTCTTT
v_gene: TRBV18
j_gene: TRBJ1-1
d_gene: TRBD1
abundance: .

CDR3aa: CASSLALNGEQYF
CDR3nt: TGTGCCAGCAGCTTAGCGCTCAACGGGGAGCAGTACTTC
v_gene: TRBV7-2
j_gene: TRBJ2-7
d_gene: .
abundance: .

CDR3aa: CASSVDRGQPQHF
CDR3nt: TGCGCCAGCAGCGTGGACAGGGGACAGCCCCAGCATTTT
v_gene: TRBV5-1
j_gene: TRBJ1-5
d_gene: TRBD1
abundance: .

CDR3aa: CARGLLNTGELFF
CDR3nt: TGTGCCAGGGGACTACTTAACACCGGGGAGCTGTTTTTT
v_gene: TRBV27
j_gene: TRBJ2-2
d_gene: TRBD2
abundance: .

CDR3aa: CASSLASGLGTDTQYF
CDR3nt: TGCGCCAGCAGCTTGGCTAGCGGGCTAGGCACAGATACGCAGTATTTT
v_gene: TRBV5-1
j_gene: TRBJ2-3
d_gene: TRBD2
abundance: .

CDR3aa: CASSLVSGRGTGELFF
CDR3nt: TGTGCCAGCAGCTTAGTCTCCGGGAGGGGAACCGGGGAGCTGTTTTTT
v_gene: TRBV7-2
j_gene: TRBJ2-2
d_gene: TRBD2
abundance: .